This TCR beta chain was recovered during a study of cytomegalovirus exposure and HLA in healthy donors. The germline gives CDR1 SNHLY, CDR2 FYNNEI. This CDR3 has 14 amino acids. Trimming cost V 6 bases and J 5 bases; bases outside gene matches: 7. PCR employed 60 Vbeta and 13 Jbeta primers. Method: immunoSEQ multiplex PCR; TCRdb's copy keeps in-frame clones and lacks some. The sample records 150,000 to 200,000 clones, more than 75% being singletons. Sequenced sample: PBMCs. This clonotype was obtained from a woman aged 45-59 years in good health and CMV-seronegative. This chain uses TRBV2 with TRBJ2-7; 10 bases map to TRBD1. CDR3 protein: CASRGRTGGNEQYF. DNA of the CDR3: TGTGCCAGCAGGGGTAGGACAGGGGGGAACGAGCAGTACTTC.